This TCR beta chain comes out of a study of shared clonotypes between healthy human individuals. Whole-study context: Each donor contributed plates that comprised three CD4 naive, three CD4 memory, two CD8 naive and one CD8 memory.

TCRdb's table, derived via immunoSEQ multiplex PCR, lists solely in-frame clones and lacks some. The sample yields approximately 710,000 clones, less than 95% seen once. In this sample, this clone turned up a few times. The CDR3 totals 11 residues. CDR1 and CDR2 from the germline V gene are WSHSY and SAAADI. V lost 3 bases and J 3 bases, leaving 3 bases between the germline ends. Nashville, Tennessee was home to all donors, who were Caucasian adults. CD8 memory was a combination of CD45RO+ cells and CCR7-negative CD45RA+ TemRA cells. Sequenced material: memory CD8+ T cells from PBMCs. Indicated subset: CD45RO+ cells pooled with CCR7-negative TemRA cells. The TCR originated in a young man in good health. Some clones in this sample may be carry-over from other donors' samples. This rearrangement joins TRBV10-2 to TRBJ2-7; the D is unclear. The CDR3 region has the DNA TGCGCCAGCAGTGAAGGCTACGAGCAGTACTTC. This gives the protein CASSEGYEQYF.